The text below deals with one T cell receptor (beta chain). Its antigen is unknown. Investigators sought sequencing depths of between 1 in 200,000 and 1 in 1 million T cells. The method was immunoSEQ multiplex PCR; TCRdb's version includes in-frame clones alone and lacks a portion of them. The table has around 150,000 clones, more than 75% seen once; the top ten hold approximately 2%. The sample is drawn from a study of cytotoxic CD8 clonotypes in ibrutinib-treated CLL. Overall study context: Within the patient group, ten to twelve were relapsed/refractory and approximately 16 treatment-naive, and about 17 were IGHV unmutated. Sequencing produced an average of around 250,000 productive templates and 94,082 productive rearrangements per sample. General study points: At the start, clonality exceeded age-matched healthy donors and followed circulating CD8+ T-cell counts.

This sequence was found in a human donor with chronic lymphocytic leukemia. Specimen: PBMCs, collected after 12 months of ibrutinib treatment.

CDR3 nucleotide sequence: TGTGCCAGCCAGGGACTCAATGAGCAGTTCTTC. It codes for CASQGLNEQFF. The chain employs TRBV28 and TRBJ2-1, with TRBD2 as a possible D gene (6 bases). Trimming cost V 8 bases and J 6 bases, with 8 bases left between them. Germline CDR1 MDHEN, CDR2 SYDVKM. This CDR3 has 11 amino acids.